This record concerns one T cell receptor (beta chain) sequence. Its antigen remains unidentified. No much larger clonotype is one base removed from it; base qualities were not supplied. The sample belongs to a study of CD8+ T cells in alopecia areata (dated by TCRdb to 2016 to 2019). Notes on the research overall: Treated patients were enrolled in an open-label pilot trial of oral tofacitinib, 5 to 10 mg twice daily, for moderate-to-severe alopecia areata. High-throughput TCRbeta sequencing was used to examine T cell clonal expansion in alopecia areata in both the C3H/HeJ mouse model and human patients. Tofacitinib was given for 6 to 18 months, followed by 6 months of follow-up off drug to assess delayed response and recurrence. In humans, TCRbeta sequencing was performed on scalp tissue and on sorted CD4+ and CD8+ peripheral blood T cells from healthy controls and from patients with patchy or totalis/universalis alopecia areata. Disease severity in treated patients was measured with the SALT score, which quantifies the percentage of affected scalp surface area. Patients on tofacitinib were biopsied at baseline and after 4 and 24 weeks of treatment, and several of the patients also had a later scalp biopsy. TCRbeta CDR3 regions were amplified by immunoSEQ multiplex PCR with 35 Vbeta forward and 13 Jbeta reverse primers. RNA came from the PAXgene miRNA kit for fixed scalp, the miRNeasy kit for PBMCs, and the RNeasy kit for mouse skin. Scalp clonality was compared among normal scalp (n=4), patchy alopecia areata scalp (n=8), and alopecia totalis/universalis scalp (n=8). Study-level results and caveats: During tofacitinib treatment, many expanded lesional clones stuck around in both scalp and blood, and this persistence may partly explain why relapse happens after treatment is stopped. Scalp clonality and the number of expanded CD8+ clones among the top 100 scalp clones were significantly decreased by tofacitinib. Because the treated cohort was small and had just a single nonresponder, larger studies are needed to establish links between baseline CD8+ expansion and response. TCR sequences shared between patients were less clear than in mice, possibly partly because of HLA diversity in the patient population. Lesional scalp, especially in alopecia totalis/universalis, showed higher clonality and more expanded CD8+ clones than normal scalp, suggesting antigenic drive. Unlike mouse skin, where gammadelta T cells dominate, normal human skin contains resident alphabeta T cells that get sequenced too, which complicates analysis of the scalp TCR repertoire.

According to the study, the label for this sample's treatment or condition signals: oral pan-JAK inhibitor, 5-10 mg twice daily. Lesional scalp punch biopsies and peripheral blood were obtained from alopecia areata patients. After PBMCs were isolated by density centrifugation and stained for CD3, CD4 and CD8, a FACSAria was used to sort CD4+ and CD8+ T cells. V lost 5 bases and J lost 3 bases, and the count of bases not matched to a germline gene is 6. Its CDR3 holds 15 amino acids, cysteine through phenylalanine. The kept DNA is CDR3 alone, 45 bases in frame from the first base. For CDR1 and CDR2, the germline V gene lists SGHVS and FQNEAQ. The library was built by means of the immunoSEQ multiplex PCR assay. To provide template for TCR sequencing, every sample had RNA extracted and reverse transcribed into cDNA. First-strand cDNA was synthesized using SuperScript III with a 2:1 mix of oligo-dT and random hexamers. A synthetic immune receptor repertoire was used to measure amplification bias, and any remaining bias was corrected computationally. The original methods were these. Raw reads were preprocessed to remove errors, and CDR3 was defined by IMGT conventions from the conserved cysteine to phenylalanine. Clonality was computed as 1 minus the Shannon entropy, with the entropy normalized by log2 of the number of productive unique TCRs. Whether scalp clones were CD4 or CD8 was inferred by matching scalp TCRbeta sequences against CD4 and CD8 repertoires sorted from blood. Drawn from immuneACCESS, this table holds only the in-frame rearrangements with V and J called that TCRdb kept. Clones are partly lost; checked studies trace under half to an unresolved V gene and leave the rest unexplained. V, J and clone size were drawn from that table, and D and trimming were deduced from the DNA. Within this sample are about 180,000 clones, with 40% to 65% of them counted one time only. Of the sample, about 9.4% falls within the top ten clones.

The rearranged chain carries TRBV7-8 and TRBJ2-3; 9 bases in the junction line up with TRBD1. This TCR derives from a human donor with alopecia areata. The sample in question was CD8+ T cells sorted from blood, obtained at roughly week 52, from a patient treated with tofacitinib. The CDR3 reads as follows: CASSHPGQGTDTQYF. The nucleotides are TGTGCCAGCAGCCACCCGGGACAGGGTACAGATACGCAGTATTTT.